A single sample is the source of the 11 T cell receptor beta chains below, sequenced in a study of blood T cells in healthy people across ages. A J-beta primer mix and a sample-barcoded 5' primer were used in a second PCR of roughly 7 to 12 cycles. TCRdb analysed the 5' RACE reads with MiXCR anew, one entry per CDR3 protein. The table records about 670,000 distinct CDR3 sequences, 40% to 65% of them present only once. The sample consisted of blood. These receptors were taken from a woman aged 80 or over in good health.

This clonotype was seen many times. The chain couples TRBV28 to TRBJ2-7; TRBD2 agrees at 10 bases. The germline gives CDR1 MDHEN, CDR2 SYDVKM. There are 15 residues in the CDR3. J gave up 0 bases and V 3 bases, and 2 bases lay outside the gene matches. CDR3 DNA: TGTGCCAGCAGTTTGGGACTAGCGCGCTCCTACGAGCAGTACTTC. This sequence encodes CASSLGLARSYEQYF.

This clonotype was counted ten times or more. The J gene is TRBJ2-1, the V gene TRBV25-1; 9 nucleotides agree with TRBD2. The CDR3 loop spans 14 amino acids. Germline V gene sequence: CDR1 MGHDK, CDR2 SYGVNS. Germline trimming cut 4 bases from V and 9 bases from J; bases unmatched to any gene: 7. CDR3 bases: TGTGCCAGCAGTGGTAGCGGGGGATGGGGTGAGCAGTTCTTC. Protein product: CASSGSGGWGEQFF.

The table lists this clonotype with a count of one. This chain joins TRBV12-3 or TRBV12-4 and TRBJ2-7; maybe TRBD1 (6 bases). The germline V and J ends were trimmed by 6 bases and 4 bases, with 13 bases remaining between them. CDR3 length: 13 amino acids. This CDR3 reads CASSITGQYEQYF. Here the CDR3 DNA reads TGTGCCAGCAGCATCACCGGACAGTACGAGCAGTACTTC.

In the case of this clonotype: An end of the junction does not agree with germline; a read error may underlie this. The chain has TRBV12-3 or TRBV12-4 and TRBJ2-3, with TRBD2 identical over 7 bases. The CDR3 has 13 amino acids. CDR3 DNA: TGTGCCAGCAGTAGAGGGAGGGCAGATATGCAGTATTTT. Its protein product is CASSRGRADMQYF.

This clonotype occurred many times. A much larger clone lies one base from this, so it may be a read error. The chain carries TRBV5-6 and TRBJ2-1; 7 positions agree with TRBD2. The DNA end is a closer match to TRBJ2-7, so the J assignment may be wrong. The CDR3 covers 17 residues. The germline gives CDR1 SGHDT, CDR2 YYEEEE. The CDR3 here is CASSLGVGGGPYNEQYF. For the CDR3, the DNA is TGTGCCAGCAGCTTGGGTGTTGGGGGAGGGCCCTACAATGAGCAGTACTTC.

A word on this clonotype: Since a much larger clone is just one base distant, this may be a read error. The CDR3 DNA is TGTGCCACCAGTGATTTAGGACAGGCTGAGGCCCAGTACTTC. This sequence encodes CATSDLGQAEAQYF. V gene TRBV24-1 combines with J gene TRBJ2-5; 7 bases agree with TRBD1. Germline lookup yields CDR1 KGHDR and CDR2 SFDVKD. V lost 1 base and J lost 9; bases outside the gene matches: 7. The CDR3 is 14 amino acids.

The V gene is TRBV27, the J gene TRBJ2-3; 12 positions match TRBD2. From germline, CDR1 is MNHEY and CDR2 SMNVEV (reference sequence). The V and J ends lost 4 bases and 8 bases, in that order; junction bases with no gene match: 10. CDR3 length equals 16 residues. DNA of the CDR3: TGTGCCAGCAGTTCTTTAGGGGCTAGCGGGAGGGTTACGCAGTATTTT. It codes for CASSSLGASGRVTQYF.

The CDR3 here is CASSEYGGWGDNEQFF. The CDR3 DNA reads TGTGCCAGCAGTGAATACGGGGGTTGGGGGGACAATGAGCAGTTCTTC. The chain couples TRBV25-1 to TRBJ2-1, with D possibly TRBD2 on 6 matching bases. Germline values: CDR1 MGHDK, CDR2 SYGVNS. V lost 0 bases and J 5 bases, leaving 14 bases between the germline ends. This CDR3 is 16 amino acids long.

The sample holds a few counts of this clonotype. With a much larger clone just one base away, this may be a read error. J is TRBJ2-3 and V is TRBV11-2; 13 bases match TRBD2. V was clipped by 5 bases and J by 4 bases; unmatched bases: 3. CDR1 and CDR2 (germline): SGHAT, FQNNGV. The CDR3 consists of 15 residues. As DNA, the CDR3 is TGTGCCAGCAGCGCCGGACTAGCGGGAGCAGATACGCAGTATTTT. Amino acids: CASSAGLAGADTQYF. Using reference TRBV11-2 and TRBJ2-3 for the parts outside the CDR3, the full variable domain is EAGVAQSPRYKIIEKRQSVAFWCNPISGHATLYWYQQILGQGPKLLIQFQNNGVVDDSQLPKDRFSAERLKGVDSTLKIQPAKLEDSAVYLCASSAGLAGADTQYFGPGTRLTVL.

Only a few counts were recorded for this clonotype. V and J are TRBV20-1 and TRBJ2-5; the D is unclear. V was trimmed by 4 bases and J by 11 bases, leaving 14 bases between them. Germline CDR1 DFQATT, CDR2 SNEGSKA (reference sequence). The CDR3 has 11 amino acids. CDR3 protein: CSAMRSLEQYF. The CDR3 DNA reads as TGCAGTGCTATGAGGAGTCTGGAGCAGTACTTC.

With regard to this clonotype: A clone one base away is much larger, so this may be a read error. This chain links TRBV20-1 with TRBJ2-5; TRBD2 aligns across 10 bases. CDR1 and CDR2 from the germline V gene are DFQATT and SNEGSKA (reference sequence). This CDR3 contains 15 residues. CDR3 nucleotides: TGCGGTGCTAGGCCTAGCGGGGGTGGAGGAGAGACCCAGTACTTC. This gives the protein CGARPSGGGGETQYF.